This TCR beta chain was recovered during a study of OX40 agonist ivuxolimab in advanced cancers. As for the study more broadly: Ivuxolimab was a fully human IgG2 agonistic monoclonal antibody targeting the costimulatory receptor OX40 (CD134). Intravenous ivuxolimab was administered to patients every 2 weeks at six dose levels: 0.01, 0.1, 0.3, 1.5, 3 and 10 mg/kg. Of the approximately 50 dose-escalation patients, hepatocellular carcinoma was present in around 20, melanoma in approximately 15, renal cell carcinoma in 9 and head and neck cancer in 9. A male proportion of around 81% and a mean age of approximately 58 years, ranging from 23 to 79, were recorded for the dose-escalation cohort. Prior anti-PD-1, anti-PD-L1 or anti-CTLA-4 therapy was permitted, and checkpoint inhibitors had been received by roughly 40% of dose-escalation patients. Three dose-escalation patients achieved partial responses, one with hepatocellular carcinoma and two with cutaneous melanoma. The point of sequencing TCRbeta in the periphery was to test whether ivuxolimab changed TCR sequence diversity and drove clonal T-cell expansion. The paper reports the monotherapy dose-escalation portion (N of about 47 patients) of the phase I ivuxolimab trial.

From the cysteine through the phenylalanine, the CDR3 covers 12 amino acids. Kept here is only the CDR3 DNA, which spans 36 bases and is read in frame from base 1. From a lookup of the germline V gene (reference sequence), CDR1 and CDR2 are LNHNV and YYDKDF. V drops 2 bases and J drops 4 bases, leaving 5 bases in between. Broad study findings and their caveats: In the 0.1-3.0 mg/kg groups, partial responders had among the lowest normalized peripheral clonal expansion, particularly in CD8+ T cells. After ivuxolimab, expanded clones were on average more numerous among CD8+ T cells than among CD4+ T cells. At doses of 0.1 to 3.0 mg/kg, clonal expansion of both CD4+ and CD8+ T cells in blood was seen between baseline and week 6. Antigen specificity was not determined for the clonally expanded peripheral T cells. Low levels of normalized T-cell clonal expansion were also shown by some nonresponding patients.

Regarding this clone: The antigen it recognizes is unknown. One base away there is no much larger clone; base qualities are not given.

Patients with autoimmune disease history or receiving systemic immunosuppression were excluded from the trial. In every dose cohort, peripheral blood was drawn for TCR sequencing at baseline, cycle 4 day 1, and cycle 7 day 1. The samples were drawn from a first-in-human, open-label, multicenter phase I dose-escalation trial of ivuxolimab. The trial enrolled adults with locally advanced or metastatic head and neck squamous cell, hepatocellular, melanoma or renal cell carcinoma. Before TCR sequencing, CD4+ T cells and CD8+ T cells from peripheral blood were sorted into separate populations. For sequencing of the TCRbeta CDR3 region, genomic DNA was extracted from the sorted cells. TCRbeta CDR3 regions were sequenced using the immunoSEQ Assay. In TCRdb, the immuneACCESS table is reduced to in-frame sequences with V and J assigned. These tables do not hold every clone; where another copy was compared, an unresolved V gene accounts for under half, and the others remain unexplained. The sample yields about 80,000 clones; approximately 95% were counted once. The ten largest account for approximately 10% of the sample.

The origin of this receptor is an adult with an advanced solid tumor such as melanoma, head and neck, liver or kidney cancer. The chain was built from TRBV15 and TRBJ1-1; the D gene is perhaps TRBD1, from 5 matching bases. The sample consisted of CD4+ or CD8+ T cells sorted from blood, taken in a trial of the OX40 agonist ivuxolimab. The DNA sequence is TGTGCCACCAGCAGAAGGGGCACTGAAGCTTTCTTT. Its protein reads: CATSRRGTEAFF.